The 22 T cell receptor beta chains listed next were all sequenced from one sample in a study of blood T cell repertoires in COVID-19. Only in-frame clones appear in the TCRdb table, and some are missing; sequencing was by immunoSEQ multiplex PCR. The sample includes roughly 160,000 clones, about 88% of them seen just once. The sequencing sample was made of peripheral blood. These receptors came from a woman aged 45-65 years with COVID-19, enrolled during active disease.

The rearrangement uses TRBV5-1 and TRBJ2-5, with D perhaps TRBD1 (6 bases). Between the trimmed V and J ends, which lost 4 bases and 5 bases, there was a span of 15 bases. The CDR3 runs to 14 residues. The germline gives CDR1 SGHRS, CDR2 YFSETQ. DNA of the CDR3: TGCGCCAGCAGCCATGACAGGCCGGGGGAGACCCAGTACTTC. This gives the protein CASSHDRPGETQYF.

The chain recombines TRBV2 with TRBJ1-1; maybe TRBD1 (5 bases). Per the germline V gene, CDR1 is SNHLY and CDR2 is FYNNEI. V was trimmed by 6 bases and J by 1 base, leaving 12 bases between them. The CDR3 loop spans 14 amino acids. The CDR3 nucleotides read TGTGCCAGCAGCCCAGGGATTGCGAACACTGAAGCTTTCTTT. Translated, it gives CASSPGIANTEAFF.

This rearrangement joins TRBV5-1 to TRBJ2-7; TRBD1 might be the D (6 bases). Looked up from germline, CDR1 is SGHRS and CDR2 is YFSETQ. The length of the CDR3 is 14 residues. V lost 2 bases to trimming and J lost 0 bases, with 9 bases between them. The CDR3 DNA is TGCGCCAGCAGCTTCCAGGGGCCCTCCTACGAGCAGTACTTC. This translates into CASSFQGPSYEQYF.

V is TRBV2 and J is TRBJ1-2; maybe TRBD1 (6 bases). The V gene lost 5 bases and the J gene lost 4 bases, with 14 bases spanning the gap. The germline V gene has CDR1 SNHLY and CDR2 FYNNEI. This CDR3 has 14 residues. CDR3 nucleotide sequence: TGTGCCAGCAGTCTTAATCCACAGGGCTATGGCTACACCTTC. This translates into CASSLNPQGYGYTF.

The gene calls are TRBV7-8 and TRBJ1-2; TRBD1 agrees at 7 bases. Germline V gives CDR1 SGHVS, CDR2 FQNEAQ. V was clipped by 5 bases and J by 9 bases; unmatched bases: 3. The CDR3 loop spans 11 amino acids. CDR3: CASSQGGRYTF. Written as DNA, the CDR3 is TGTGCCAGCAGCCAAGGGGGCCGCTACACCTTC.

The chain is built from TRBV5-4 and TRBJ1-2, with D possibly matching TRBD1 (5 bases). The germline V gene encodes CDR1 SGHNT and CDR2 YYREEE (reference sequence). The CDR3 length is 13 residues. V dropped 0 bases and J dropped 6 bases, with 9 bases sitting between them. The CDR3 coding sequence is TGTGCCAGCAGCTTGGGGCAGGGCAATGGCTACACCTTC. The encoded protein is CASSLGQGNGYTF.

The chain combines TRBV2 with TRBJ2-2; 7 bases agree with TRBD2. The CDR3 totals 14 residues. J lost 5 bases, V lost 7 bases, and 7 bases had no gene match. CDR1 and CDR2 from the germline V gene are SNHLY and FYNNEI. The CDR3, as DNA: TGTGCCAGCATTACAGAGGGAGGGACCGGGGAGCTGTTTTTT. This sequence encodes CASITEGGTGELFF. The full variable domain, its missing parts supplied by reference TRBV2 and TRBJ2-2, is EPEVTQTPSHQVTQMGQEVILRCVPISNHLYFYWYRQILGQKVEFLVSFYNNEISEKSEIFDDQFSVERPDGSNFTLKIRSTKLEDSAMYFCASITEGGTGELFFGEGSRLTVL.

V and J are TRBV4-1 and TRBJ1-1; D is uncertain. V lost 1 base and J 1 base, leaving 13 bases between the germline ends. This CDR3 is built from 16 residues. Germline V gene lookup returns CDR1 MGHRA and CDR2 YSYEKL. CDR3 sequence reads: CASSQVPEVRNTEAFF. In DNA, the CDR3 is TGCGCCAGCAGCCAAGTGCCGGAGGTGAGGAACACTGAAGCTTTCTTT.

The rearrangement joins TRBV28 to TRBJ1-1, with 7 bases aligning to TRBD1. CDR1 MDHEN and CDR2 SYDVKM come from the germline V gene. V was clipped by 6 bases and J by 0 bases; unmatched bases: 10. This CDR3 comprises 16 residues. Here the CDR3 reads CASSQPQGQLNTEAFF. The CDR3 coding sequence is TGTGCCAGCAGCCAACCACAGGGGCAACTGAACACTGAAGCTTTCTTT.

This clone turned up a few times. The chain recombines TRBV12-3 or TRBV12-4 with TRBJ2-5, with D possibly being TRBD2 (5 bases). This CDR3 comprises 13 residues. V lost 3 bases, J lost 4 bases, and 9 bases lay in between. CDR3 in DNA: TGTGCCAGCAGTTTCTCTCGGGGAGAGACCCAGTACTTC. Translated, it gives CASSFSRGETQYF.

The genes are TRBV11-2 and TRBJ2-4, with D unresolved. The V end was cut by 1 base, the J end by 5 bases, with 3 bases between. The CDR3 is 12 amino acids. Per germline, CDR1 SGHAT and CDR2 FQNNGV. The CDR3 DNA reads TGTGCCAGCAGCTTAGCAGAAAACATTCAGTACTTC. Its translation: CASSLAENIQYF.

The chain couples TRBV5-8 to TRBJ2-2, with D tentatively TRBD1 (5 bases). From germline, CDR1 is SGHTS and CDR2 YDEGEE. The CDR3 sequence is 11 residues long. Trimming pared 7 bases from V and 9 bases from J, leaving 10 bases between. DNA for the CDR3: TGTGCCAGCGGACACTTCCGGGAGCTGTTTTTT. Translating it yields CASGHFRELFF.

The chain joins TRBV4-1 to TRBJ1-5; TRBD1 matches at 8 bases. Germline V lookup: CDR1 MGHRA, CDR2 YSYEKL. V shed 4 bases, J shed 3 bases, and the junction held 11 bases outside the gene matches. This CDR3 has 17 amino acids. CDR3 protein: CASSREGGQAFNQPQHF. CDR3 sequence (DNA): TGCGCCAGCAGCCGGGAAGGGGGACAGGCCTTCAATCAGCCCCAGCATTTT.

The rearrangement links TRBV7-9 to TRBJ2-7; D is perhaps TRBD1 (5 bases). This CDR3 comprises 15 residues. Deletions cut 0 bases from V and 2 bases from J, with 11 bases between. Germline V lookup: CDR1 SEHNR, CDR2 FQNEAQ (reference sequence). The CDR3 DNA is TGTGCCAGCAGCTTAGCGGACAACCCTACCTACGAGCAGTACTTC. This sequence encodes CASSLADNPTYEQYF.

The chain combines TRBV6-6 with TRBJ2-7; D may be TRBD1 (5 bases). V was cut by 2 bases and J by 6 bases, with 17 bases left in between. Germline CDR1 reads MNHNY; CDR2 reads SVGAGI (reference sequence). The CDR3 sequence is 15 residues long. In DNA form, the CDR3 reads TGTGCCAGCAGTTACCCGACAGAAGGATTGCTCGAGCAGTACTTC. Amino acid sequence: CASSYPTEGLLEQYF.

The gene calls are TRBV30 and TRBJ1-1; D not certain. The CDR3 runs to 13 residues. Trimming removed 2 bases from V and 1 base from J, with 8 bases in between. Looked up from germline, CDR1 is GTSNPN and CDR2 is SVGIG (reference sequence). The CDR3 region is CAWSLQSNTEAFF. CDR3 coding DNA: TGTGCCTGGAGTCTACAGTCGAACACTGAAGCTTTCTTT. The entire variable domain, with the rest obtained from reference TRBV30 and TRBJ1-1, is as follows: SQTIHQWPATLVQPVGSPLSLECTVEGTSNPNLYWYRQAAGRGLQLLFYSVGIGQISSEVPQNLSASRPQDRQFILSSKKLLLSDSGFYLCAWSLQSNTEAFFGQGTRLTVV.

This sequence joins TRBV3-1 (or the pseudogene TRBV3-2) and TRBJ2-4; D unclear. This CDR3 region has 16 residues. Trimming cost V 5 bases and J 1 base, with 15 bases left between them. CDR1 and CDR2 from the germline V gene are LGHDT and YNNKEL (reference sequence). The CDR3 loop is CASSGQDFAAKNIQYF. The DNA of the CDR3 is TGTGCCAGCAGCGGCCAGGATTTTGCTGCCAAAAACATTCAGTACTTC.

V usage is TRBV6-5 and J usage is TRBJ1-5; D call uncertain. Per germline, CDR1 MNHEY and CDR2 SVGAGI. This CDR3 is built from 13 residues. V lost 4 bases and J lost 7, with 11 bases in between. The CDR3 DNA reads TGTGCCAGCAGTTTAGAGGGAGGGCAGCCCCAGCATTTT. Its translation is CASSLEGGQPQHF.

V gene TRBV24-1 combines with J gene TRBJ1-5; TRBD1 agrees at 11 bases. CDR3 length equals 19 residues. Germline V gives CDR1 KGHDR, CDR2 SFDVKD. Trimming took 4 bases from V and 4 from J; bases not matched to a gene: 14. CDR3 coding DNA: TGTGCCACCAGTGAACCCCGGGACAGGGGGGCGTTAGGAAATCAGCCCCAGCATTTT. It translates to CATSEPRDRGALGNQPQHF.

V gene TRBV27 combines with J gene TRBJ1-5, with D perhaps matching TRBD1 (5 bases). The ends were cut back, 7 bases at V and 4 bases at J, with 17 bases in the middle. The CDR3 totals 15 residues. Looked up from germline, CDR1 is MNHEY and CDR2 is SMNVEV (reference sequence). The CDR3 DNA is TGTGCCAGCAAAAAATCCGGGACTCCTAATCAGCCCCAGCATTTT. Its protein product is CASKKSGTPNQPQHF.

The chain combines TRBV27 with TRBJ1-1; 10 bases fit TRBD1. The J segment lost 4 bases and the V segment lost 5 bases, leaving 7 bases of the junction unmatched. This CDR3 comprises 15 residues. From germline, CDR1 is MNHEY and CDR2 SMNVEV (reference sequence). Here the CDR3 DNA reads TGTGCCAGCAGTCCGCGACAGGGGGCGGGCACTGAAGCTTTCTTT. Residues: CASSPRQGAGTEAFF.

The chain uses TRBV21-1 and TRBJ2-1; whether TRBD1, the table's D call, matches the DNA was not checked. TRBV21-1 represents a pseudogene. CDR3 size: 15 residues. The CDR3: CASSTPRQGFDEQFF. DNA for the CDR3: TGTGCCAGCAGCACCCCTCGCCAGGGGTTTGATGAGCAGTTCTTC.